Each of the 23 T cell receptor beta chains below was sequenced from the same sample in a study of regulatory T cells in long-lasting Graves disease. The time point was: persistent/refractory GD, antithyroid drugs over 5 years with positive TRAb. PBMCs were the source of the RNA used for TCR sequencing. Investigators prepared the TCR beta libraries by applying iRepertoire HTBI primers and Arm-PCR of CDR3 regions. TCRdb passed the multiplex PCR reads through MiXCR, listing each CDR3 protein once. The data contain roughly 490,000 distinct CDR3 sequences, 22% of them singletons. The sample consisted of peripheral blood mononuclear cells (PBMCs), taken when the disease was refractory, from a patient treated with antithyroid drugs. These TCRs come from a female donor with Graves disease.

Note on this clonotype: Given a far larger clone just one base away, this is likely a sequencing read error. This rearrangement joins TRBV28 to TRBJ1-5; D remains unclear. This CDR3 is 15 amino acids long. The V gene's germline CDR1 is MDHEN and CDR2 SYDVKM. The CDR3 nucleotides are TGTGCCACCCGCCCCTCATCGGGGAGCAATCAGCCCCGGCATTTT. This translates into CATRPSSGSNQPRHF.

This clonotype appeared many times. The chain recombines TRBV6-9 with TRBJ2-5, with D possibly matching TRBD1 (6 bases). The germline V and J ends were trimmed by 4 bases and 1 base, with 13 bases remaining between them. This CDR3 is 15 amino acids long. Germline V gene lookup returns CDR1 MNHGY and CDR2 SVAAGI. The CDR3 is CASSSKGQPQETQYF. CDR3 nucleotide sequence: TGTGCCAGCAGTTCCAAAGGACAGCCCCAAGAGACCCAGTACTTC.

A few counts support this clonotype. The chain is built from TRBV7-8 and TRBJ1-5; D call uncertain. The CDR3 runs 15 residues. Trimming took 2 bases from V and 3 from J, leaving 11 bases between them. Germline-derived CDR1 and CDR2 are SGHVS and FQNEAQ. The CDR3 nucleotides read TGTGCCAGCAGCTTAAAAAGGACCCTCAATCAGCCCCAGCATTTT. This encodes CASSLKRTLNQPQHF.

This clonotype appeared a few times. Given a much more abundant clone one base away, this may be a read error. This chain uses TRBV20-1 with TRBJ1-2; tentatively, D is TRBD1 (5 bases). Trimming took off 2 bases at V and 6 bases at J, with 16 bases between the two ends. Germline assignment: CDR1 DFQATT and CDR2 SNEGSKA (reference sequence). The CDR3 extends over 14 amino acids. CDR3 residues: CSARPPVGTDGYTF. CDR3 DNA: TGCAGTGCTAGACCCCCAGTAGGGACGGATGGCTACACCTTC.

This chain connects TRBV9 to TRBJ2-7; 7 nucleotides match TRBD2. There are 15 residues in the CDR3. With V trimmed by 4 bases and J by 3 bases, 10 bases remained unmatched. The V gene's germline CDR1 is SGDLS and CDR2 YYNGEE. The DNA for the CDR3 is TGTGCCAGCAGCTTCACTGGGGGGGTAGACTACGAGCAGTACTTC. Amino acid sequence: CASSFTGGVDYEQYF.

This rearrangement joins TRBV7-2 to TRBJ2-1; D not certain. The CDR3 spans 13 residues. V lost 3 bases and J lost 9, with 12 bases in between. The germline V gene encodes CDR1 SGHTA and CDR2 FQGNSA. CDR3 amino acids: CASSFQVMSEQFF. CDR3 nucleotides: TGTGCCAGCAGCTTTCAGGTTATGAGTGAGCAGTTCTTC. Supplemented by reference TRBV7-2 and TRBJ2-1, the full variable domain reads GAGVSQSPSNKVTEKGKDVELRCDPISGHTALYWYRQSLGQGLEFLIYFQGNSAPDKSGLPSDRFSAERTGGSVSTLTIQRTQQEDSAVYLCASSFQVMSEQFFGPGTRLTVL.

In its sample, this clonotype was seen a few times. The V gene is TRBV7-2, the J gene TRBJ1-5; D might be TRBD1 (6 bases). This CDR3 is built from 15 residues. CDR1 is SGHTA and CDR2 is FQGNSA in the germline V gene. The germline V and J ends were trimmed by 2 bases and 7 bases, with 15 bases remaining between them. The CDR3, as DNA: TGTGCCAGCAGCTTAAGGGGGGGCCGTAGGCAGCCCCAGCATTTT. As protein: CASSLRGGRRQPQHF.

This clonotype was recorded at least ten times. The chain combines TRBV29-1 with TRBJ2-7; 7 bases are shared with TRBD2. The V and J ends lost 4 bases and 5 bases, in that order; junction bases with no gene match: 5. The CDR3 has 12 amino acids. The V gene's germline CDR1 is SQVTM and CDR2 ANQGSEA. CDR3 residues: CSVGWRENEQYF. CDR3 bases: TGCAGCGTTGGATGGCGGGAGAACGAGCAGTACTTC.

This clonotype was seen at least ten times. The chain joins TRBV12-3 or TRBV12-4 to TRBJ1-4; no definite D call. Trimming stripped 4 bases from V and 8 bases from J, with 14 bases between. The CDR3 sequence is 14 residues long. CDR3 DNA: TGTGCCAGCAGTTCCGATGCAGGACCCGAAAAACTGTTTTTT. It yields the protein CASSSDAGPEKLFF.

The chain is built from TRBV12-3 or TRBV12-4 and TRBJ2-7; D is ambiguous. The CDR3 contains 13 residues. V lost 1 base to trimming and J lost 12 bases, with 16 bases between them. CDR3 nucleotides: TGTGCCAGCAGTTTAGGTGTGATGGCAGTGGCGTACTTC. This gives the protein CASSLGVMAVAYF.

The table lists this clonotype with many counts. This rearrangement joins TRBV6-1 to TRBJ2-7; 8 bases agree with TRBD2. The CDR3 extends over 14 amino acids. The V gene end was trimmed by 6 bases and the J gene end by 0 bases; junction bases not matched to a gene: 4. The germline V gene has CDR1 MNHNS and CDR2 SASEGT. CDR3 protein: CASRSGGHSYEQYF. The CDR3 nucleotides read TGTGCCAGCAGGAGCGGGGGCCACTCCTACGAGCAGTACTTC.

This clonotype was observed a handful of times. The chain couples TRBV7-2 to TRBJ2-7; 9 bases are shared with TRBD2. The CDR3 contains 14 residues. Trimming took 5 bases from V and 1 from J; bases not matched to a gene: 3. Per germline, CDR1 SGHTA and CDR2 FQGNSA. The CDR3 protein is CASSTGLASYEQYF. CDR3 coding DNA: TGTGCCAGCAGCACCGGACTAGCGTCCTACGAGCAGTACTTC.

This clonotype was detected only a few times. V gene TRBV18 combines with J gene TRBJ1-2, with a possible D match to TRBD1 (6 bases). CDR3 size: 13 residues. Trimming left V 3 bases short and J 6 bases short, with 11 bases between. The germline gives CDR1 KGHSH, CDR2 LQKENI. CDR3 sequence reads: CASSPQGDNGYTF. The CDR3 bases are TGTGCCAGCTCACCCCAAGGGGACAATGGCTACACCTTC. The whole variable domain, filled in from reference TRBV18 and TRBJ1-2, reads NAGVMQNPRHLVRRRGQEARLRCSPMKGHSHVYWYRQLPEEGLKFMVYLQKENIIDESGMPKERFSAEFPKEGPSILRIQQVVRGDSAAYFCASSPQGDNGYTFGSGTRLTVV.

The chain employs TRBV4-2 and TRBJ2-7; a possible D gene is TRBD2 (6 bases). Germline V gene sequence: CDR1 LGHNA, CDR2 YNFKEQ. The CDR3 length is 16 residues. V was cut by 0 bases and J by 4 bases, with 16 bases left in between. In DNA form, the CDR3 reads TGTGCCAGCAGCCAAGAGGGCGGGACTCCGGTATACGAGCAGTACTTC. Protein product: CASSQEGGTPVYEQYF.

The V and J genes are TRBV7-3 and TRBJ2-3; 7 bases are a match to TRBD1. Germline trimming cut 7 bases from V and 2 bases from J; bases unmatched to any gene: 9. The CDR3 contains 15 residues. Germline CDR1 reads SGHTA; CDR2 reads FQGTGA. The CDR3, as DNA: TGTGCCAGCAAGGGGGCCCAGGGTACCACAGATACGCAGTATTTT. The encoded protein is CASKGAQGTTDTQYF.

CDR3 region: CATSRDTGGDTQYF. The CDR3 DNA reads TGTGCCACCAGCAGAGATACGGGGGGGGATACGCAGTATTTT. The V and J genes are TRBV15 and TRBJ2-3; TRBD2 matches at 8 bases. The CDR3 is 14 residues long. V shed 0 bases and J 6 bases; nucleotides not matched to a gene: 2. Germline V gene lookup returns CDR1 LNHNV and CDR2 YYDKDF (reference sequence).

This chain joins TRBV11-2 and TRBJ2-7; TRBD1 agrees at 10 bases. Unmatched junction bases numbered 10, after V lost 5 bases and J lost 6 bases. This CDR3 has 15 residues. CDR1 SGHAT and CDR2 FQNNGV come from the germline V gene. The CDR3 reads CASSTSGTGVFEQYF. The DNA of the CDR3 is TGTGCCAGCAGCACTTCCGGGACAGGGGTGTTCGAGCAGTACTTC. Full variable domain (outside the CDR3, taken from reference TRBV11-2 and TRBJ2-7): EAGVAQSPRYKIIEKRQSVAFWCNPISGHATLYWYQQILGQGPKLLIQFQNNGVVDDSQLPKDRFSAERLKGVDSTLKIQPAKLEDSAVYLCASSTSGTGVFEQYFGPGTRLTVT.

This clonotype was recorded at least ten times. The chain couples TRBV20-1 to TRBJ2-2; TRBD2 might be the D (7 bases). CDR1 is DFQATT and CDR2 is SNEGSKA in the germline V gene (reference sequence). The V end lost 0 bases, the J end lost 6 bases, and 20 bases lay between the germline ends. The CDR3 is made up of 17 amino acids. The CDR3 region is CSARDTRGGARSGELFF. The DNA of the CDR3 is TGCAGTGCTAGAGATACCCGAGGGGGGGCAAGATCCGGGGAGCTGTTTTTT.

This clonotype was counted a few times. The rearrangement uses TRBV12-3 or TRBV12-4 and TRBJ1-4; TRBD1 matches at 7 bases. With V trimmed by 5 bases and J by 8 bases, 8 bases remained unmatched. There are 14 residues in the CDR3. The CDR3, as DNA: TGTGCCAGCAGTCCCGGGACAGTGGGGGAAAAACTGTTTTTT. Protein sequence: CASSPGTVGEKLFF.

Notes on this clonotype: With a much larger clone just one base away, this may be a read error. V usage is TRBV11-3 and J usage is TRBJ2-7; 7 bases are a match to TRBD1. The V gene end was trimmed by 3 bases and the J gene end by 0 bases; junction bases not matched to a gene: 5. The CDR3 runs 15 residues. Germline V lookup: CDR1 SGHNT, CDR2 YENEEA. DNA for the CDR3: TGTGCCAGCAGCTTTAAGGGACAGATCTCCTACGAGCAGTACTTC. Its protein is CASSFKGQISYEQYF.

This clonotype was observed a single time. V gene TRBV30 combines with J gene TRBJ2-7, with D possibly TRBD2 on 5 matching bases. Between the trimmed V and J ends, which lost 3 bases and 0 bases, there was a span of 6 bases. CDR1 and CDR2 (germline): GTSNPN, SVGIG (reference sequence). The CDR3 has 12 amino acids. The CDR3 region has the DNA TGTGCCTGGAGGGACTTCTCCTACGAGCAGTACTTC. Its translation is CAWRDFSYEQYF.

This clonotype has a count of ten or more. The rearrangement links TRBV28 to TRBJ1-6, with D tentatively TRBD1 (5 bases). In germline, CDR1 is MDHEN, CDR2 SYDVKM. The CDR3 totals 14 residues. V was pared by 2 bases and J by 16 bases, with 18 bases between. The CDR3 DNA is TGTGCCAGCAGTTTAGGGGGGAAAACAGGCAAACTCCACTTT. Translated, it gives CASSLGGKTGKLHF.

Only a few counts were recorded for this clonotype. CDR3 in amino acids: CASSWGQGGTYEQYF. The CDR3 DNA reads as TGCGCCAGCAGCTGGGGACAGGGAGGGACCTACGAGCAGTACTTC. The rearrangement uses TRBV5-1 and TRBJ2-7, with 9 nucleotides matching TRBD1. Germline V gene sequence: CDR1 SGHRS, CDR2 YFSETQ. Unmatched junction bases numbered 6, after V lost 3 bases and J lost 2 bases. The CDR3 totals 15 residues.